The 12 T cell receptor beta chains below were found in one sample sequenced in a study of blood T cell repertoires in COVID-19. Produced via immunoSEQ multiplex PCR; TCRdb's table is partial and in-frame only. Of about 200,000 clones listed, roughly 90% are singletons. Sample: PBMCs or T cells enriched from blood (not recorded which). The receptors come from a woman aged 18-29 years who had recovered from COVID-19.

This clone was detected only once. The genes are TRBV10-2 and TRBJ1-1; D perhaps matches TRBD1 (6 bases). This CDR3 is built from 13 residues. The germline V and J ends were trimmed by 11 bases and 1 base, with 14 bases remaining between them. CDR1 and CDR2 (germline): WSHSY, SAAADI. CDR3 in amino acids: CAGKQDRNTEAFF. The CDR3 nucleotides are TGCGCCGGCAAACAGGACAGGAACACTGAAGCTTTCTTT.

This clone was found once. CDR3 nucleotides: TGTGCCAGCAGCTTGGATTTGGCGGGGCCACGCTACACCTTC. It specifies CASSLDLAGPRYTF. V and J are TRBV5-6 and TRBJ1-2; perhaps TRBD1 as D (5 bases). V lost 0 bases and J 9 bases, leaving 15 bases between the germline ends. CDR1 is SGHDT, CDR2 YYEEEE, per germline. This CDR3 is built from 14 residues.

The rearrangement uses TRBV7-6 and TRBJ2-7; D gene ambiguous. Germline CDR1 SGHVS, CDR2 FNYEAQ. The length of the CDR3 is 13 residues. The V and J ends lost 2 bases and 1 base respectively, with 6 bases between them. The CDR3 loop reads CASSLSTSYEQYF. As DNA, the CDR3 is TGTGCCAGCAGCTTATCCACTTCCTACGAGCAGTACTTC.

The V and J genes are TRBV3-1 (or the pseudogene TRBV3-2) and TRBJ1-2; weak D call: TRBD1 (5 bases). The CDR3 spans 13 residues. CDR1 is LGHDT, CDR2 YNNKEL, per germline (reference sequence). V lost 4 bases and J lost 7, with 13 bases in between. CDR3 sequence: CASSRGQGGGYTF. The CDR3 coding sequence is TGTGCCAGCAGCCGCGGCCAGGGCGGTGGCTACACCTTC.

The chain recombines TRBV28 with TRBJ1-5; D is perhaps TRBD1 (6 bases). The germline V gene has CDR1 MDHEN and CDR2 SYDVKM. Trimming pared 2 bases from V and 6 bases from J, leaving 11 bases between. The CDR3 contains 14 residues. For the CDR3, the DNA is TGTGCCAGCAGTTTAATCCTCAGGGGTCAGCCCCAGCATTTT. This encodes CASSLILRGQPQHF.

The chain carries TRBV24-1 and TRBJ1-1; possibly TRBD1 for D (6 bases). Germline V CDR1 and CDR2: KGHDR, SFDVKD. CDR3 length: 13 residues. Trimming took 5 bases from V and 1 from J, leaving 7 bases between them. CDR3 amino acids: CATSGTANTEAFF. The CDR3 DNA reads TGTGCCACCAGTGGGACAGCGAACACTGAAGCTTTCTTT.

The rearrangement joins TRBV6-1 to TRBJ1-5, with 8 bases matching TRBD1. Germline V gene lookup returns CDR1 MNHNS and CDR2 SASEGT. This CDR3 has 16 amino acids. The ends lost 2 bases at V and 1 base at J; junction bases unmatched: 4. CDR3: CASSEQGALSNQPQHF. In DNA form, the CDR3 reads TGTGCCAGCAGTGAACAGGGGGCTTTGAGCAATCAGCCCCAGCATTTT.

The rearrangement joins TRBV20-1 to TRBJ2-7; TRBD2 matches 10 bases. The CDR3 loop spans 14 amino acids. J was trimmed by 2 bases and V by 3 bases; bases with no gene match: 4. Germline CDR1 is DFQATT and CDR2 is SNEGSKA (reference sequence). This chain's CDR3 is CSASNLAGAYEQYF. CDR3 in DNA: TGCAGTGCTAGTAATCTAGCGGGGGCCTACGAGCAGTACTTC.

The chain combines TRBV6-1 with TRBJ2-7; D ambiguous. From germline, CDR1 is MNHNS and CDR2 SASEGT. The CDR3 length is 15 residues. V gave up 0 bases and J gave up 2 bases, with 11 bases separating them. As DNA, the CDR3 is TGTGCCAGCAGTGAAGCGGTAGTGGGCACCTACGAGCAGTACTTC. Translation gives CASSEAVVGTYEQYF.

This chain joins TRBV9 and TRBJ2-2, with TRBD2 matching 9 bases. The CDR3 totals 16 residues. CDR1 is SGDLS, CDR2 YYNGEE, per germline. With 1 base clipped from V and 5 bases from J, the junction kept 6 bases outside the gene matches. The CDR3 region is CASSVLPGLATGELFF. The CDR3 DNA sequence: TGTGCCAGCAGCGTACTCCCGGGACTAGCTACCGGGGAGCTGTTTTTT.

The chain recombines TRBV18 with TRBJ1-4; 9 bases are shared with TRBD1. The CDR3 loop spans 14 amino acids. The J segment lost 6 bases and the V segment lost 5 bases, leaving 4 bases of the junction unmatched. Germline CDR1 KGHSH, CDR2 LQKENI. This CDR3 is CASSFRDRDEKLFF. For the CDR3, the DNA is TGTGCCAGCTCATTCCGGGACAGGGATGAAAAACTGTTTTTT.

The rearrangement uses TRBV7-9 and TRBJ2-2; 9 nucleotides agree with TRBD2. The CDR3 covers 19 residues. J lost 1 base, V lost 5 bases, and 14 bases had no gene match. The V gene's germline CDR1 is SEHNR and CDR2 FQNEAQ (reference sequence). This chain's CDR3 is CASSPLLGERGVNTGELFF. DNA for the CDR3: TGTGCCAGCAGCCCTCTGCTCGGGGAGCGGGGGGTGAACACCGGGGAGCTGTTTTTT.